The present TCR beta chain was sequenced within a study of sequential checkpoint blockade in melanoma. Overall study: Arm A got nivolumab then ipilimumab; arm B the reverse, 1:1. After both sequences, patients received maintenance nivolumab.

Trimming pared 5 bases from V and 2 bases from J, leaving 13 bases between. The germline V gene encodes CDR1 MDHEN and CDR2 SYDVKM. The CDR3 loop spans 14 amino acids. Sequencing was performed with immunoSEQ multiplex PCR; in TCRdb, only in-frame clones are kept and a portion is missing. The sample holds over 9,500 clones, about 61% seen once. Treatment reported: randomized to nivolumab then ipilimumab (arm A) or the reverse (arm B). None of the patients previously received DNA-damaging chemotherapy. PBMC sorting kept live CD3+CD8+ cells without CD19 or CD56. This clone showed up just a few times. This sample comprised CD8+ T cells sorted from blood (inferred from file names), obtained from a patient given nivolumab and ipilimumab in sequence. This clonotype was sampled from a human donor with melanoma. The rearrangement uses TRBV28 and TRBJ2-7, with D perhaps TRBD1 (6 bases). Here the CDR3 DNA reads TGTGCCAGCAGTGTTCAGGGGAACACCTACGAGCAGTACTTC. This gives the protein CASSVQGNTYEQYF. The full variable domain, completed using reference TRBV28 and TRBJ2-7, is DVKVTQSSRYLVKRTGEKVFLECVQDMDHENMFWYRQDPGLGLRLIYFSYDVKMKEKGDIPEGYSVSREKKERFSLILESASTNQTSMYLCASSVQGNTYEQYFGPGTRLTVT.